This record looks at one TCR beta chain sequence and its context. Clones were sequenced by immunoSEQ multiplex PCR, and TCRdb holds only the in-frame ones, with some missing. The sample contains roughly 150,000 clones, 85% to 90% of which appear only once. This sample is part of a study of cytomegalovirus exposure and HLA in healthy donors. The sequenced material came from PBMCs. The receptor was derived from a man between 18 and 35 years old in good health and CMV-seronegative.

The CDR3 sequence is CASSHLKFSDRVRAPPGELFF. The DNA for the CDR3 is TGCGCCAGCAGCCATCTAAAGTTCTCGGACAGGGTGAGGGCACCACCCGGGGAGCTGTTTTTT. This chain connects TRBV5-1 to TRBJ2-2; 8 bases match TRBD1. Germline trimming cut 4 bases from V and 6 bases from J; bases unmatched to any gene: 26. This CDR3 is 21 amino acids long. CDR1 SGHRS and CDR2 YFSETQ come from the germline V gene.